One sample yielded the 2 T cell receptor beta chains listed below, sequenced in a study of beta chain features in type 1 diabetes. Expressed TCRB transcripts got sequenced, as all isolated RNA was reverse transcribed. The assay was immunoSEQ multiplex PCR, and TCRdb's table has in-frame clones only and misses some. The data contain around 400,000 clones, around an eighth of them seen just once; the ten biggest clones take up around 0.02%. Material: naive CD4+ T cells from blood. Receptors were obtained from a man aged 18-30 years in good health.

The gene calls are TRBV7-2 and TRBJ2-2, with TRBD2 matching 7 bases. CDR1 is SGHTA and CDR2 is FQGNSA in the germline V gene. The CDR3 runs to 16 residues. V gave up 3 bases and J gave up 4 bases; unmatched junction bases: 8. DNA for the CDR3: TGTGCCAGCAGCTTCCCACGGGCTAGCGGCACCGGGGAGCTGTTTTTT. This gives the protein CASSFPRASGTGELFF.

This rearrangement joins TRBV5-1 to TRBJ1-1; maybe TRBD1 (5 bases). Trimming cost V 4 bases and J 6 bases, with 16 bases left between them. This CDR3 is 14 amino acids long. Looked up from germline, CDR1 is SGHRS and CDR2 is YFSETQ. CDR3 nucleotide sequence: TGCGCCAGCAGCCCCTCCCGGGGGAGGTCTGAAGCTTTCTTT. Residues: CASSPSRGRSEAFF. Filled out from reference TRBV5-1 and TRBJ1-1, the complete variable domain reads KAGVTQTPRYLIKTRGQQVTLSCSPISGHRSVSWYQQTPGQGLQFLFEYFSETQRNKGNFPGRFSGRQFSNSRSEMNVSTLELGDSALYLCASSPSRGRSEAFFGQGTRLTVV.